The subject of this entry is one T cell receptor beta chain. The data derive from a study of blood T cell repertoires in COVID-19. On the study more broadly: The United States, Italy and Spain supplied acute and convalescent COVID-19 samples. The analysed material was cDNA or gDNA that came from T cells, B-cell-depleted T cells, or PBMCs.

Germline V lookup: CDR1 SGHTA, CDR2 FQGNSA. Unmatched junction bases numbered 13, after V lost 7 bases and J lost 2 bases. The CDR3 totals 16 residues. It was during active infection that Seattle patients were enrolled and then longitudinally followed. In the original workflow: Reference gene primers were amplified, and this amplification served to estimate nucleated cell counts. The protocol was immunoSEQ multiplex PCR, while the TCRdb copy is restricted to in-frame clones and leaves out a portion. D and trimming were read from the DNA, whereas the V and J calls and clone size are those reported in that table. The data hold 80,000 to 90,000 clones, with 70% to 90% observed a single time.

Sequencing input: peripheral blood. The V and J genes are TRBV7-2 and TRBJ2-7; 8 bases are shared with TRBD2. This receptor was taken from a woman of 80 years or more with COVID-19, enrolled during active disease. The CDR3 region has the DNA TGTGCCAGCAACCCCCAGATAGCGGGGCGACCCTACGAGCAGTACTTC. Its protein product is CASNPQIAGRPYEQYF. Looking up the rest from reference TRBV7-2 and TRBJ2-7 gives the full variable domain: GAGVSQSPSNKVTEKGKDVELRCDPISGHTALYWYRQSLGQGLEFLIYFQGNSAPDKSGLPSDRFSAERTGGSVSTLTIQRTQQEDSAVYLCASNPQIAGRPYEQYFGPGTRLTVT.